This T cell receptor (beta chain) was retrieved from a study of blood T cells in healthy people across ages. The overall study: About one barcoded beta molecule per two T cells was the capture yield of template switching.

As concerns this clonotype: Its antigen is unidentified.

Through a sample-barcoded 5' primer and a J-beta primer mix, a second PCR was run for roughly 6 to 11 cycles. Each cDNA molecule was tagged by a template-switch adaptor that had 12 random nucleotides. TCRdb called the 5' RACE reads again in MiXCR, with one record for every CDR3 protein. The sample shows hundreds of thousands of distinct CDR3 sequences, about 49% of them seen only once. Findings and limits, study-wide: There was a strong correlation between TCR beta diversity and naive T cell percentage.

Germline CDR1 and CDR2: SNHLY and FYNNEI. V lost 4 bases and J lost 8; bases outside the gene matches: 1. This CDR3 region has 13 residues. This chain links TRBV2 with TRBJ2-1, with 11 positions matching TRBD2. The clonotype comes from a man aged 60-69 years in good health. The sequencing input was blood. CDR3 amino acids: CASSVAGGDEQFF. Written as DNA, the CDR3 is TGTGCCAGCAGTGTAGCGGGAGGGGATGAGCAGTTCTTC.